This is a list of T cell receptor beta chains from one sample in a study of blood T cell repertoires in COVID-19. Some clones are missing from TCRdb's copy, which holds only in-frame ones; the method was immunoSEQ multiplex PCR. Of 50,000 to 70,000 clones in the sample, around 84% were seen once. Sequenced material: peripheral blood. The receptors here all came from a human donor with active COVID-19. The donor label of this sample is uncertain. Both conserved end residues are part of each CDR3.

j_call v_call cdr3_aa
TRBJ2-7 TRBV19 CASSTGAEQYF
TRBJ2-1 TRBV5-8 CASRTSGGQLDNEQFF
TRBJ1-1 TRBV9 CASSGDTGVRTEAFF
TRBJ1-1 TRBV29-1 CSVGTARGEAFF
TRBJ2-3 TRBV10-3 CAISQTSGGTDTQYF
TRBJ1-4 TRBV5-6 CASSFSQTNEKLFF
TRBJ2-6 TRBV5-1 CASSSGQGRAGANVLTF
TRBJ1-5 TRBV18 CASSRGQKEGNQPQHF
TRBJ2-6 TRBV2 CASIRQPSGANVLTF
TRBJ1-4 TRBV5-1 CASSLSGTGNEKLFF
TRBJ2-2 TRBV2 CASSELAPGELFF
TRBJ1-3 TRBV6-5 CASSYRGSGNTIYF
TRBJ1-5 TRBV28 CASSPWDRGDYQPQHF
TRBJ1-1 TRBV4-2 CASSQWGQGGWTEAFF
TRBJ2-4 TRBV3-1/TRBV3-2 CASSQGGGSSIQYF
TRBJ2-7 TRBV4-1 CASSPRGVGNYEQYF
TRBJ1-2 TRBV19 CASSSRDRAIYGYTF
TRBJ2-5 TRBV18 CASSPVGRQTQETQYF
TRBJ2-1 TRBV9 CASSVGDRGFYEQFF
TRBJ2-7 TRBV11-3 CASSLRGTGEIYEQYF
TRBJ2-2 TRBV10-3 CAIRVTGELFF
TRBJ2-1 TRBV19 CASSGQGRSYNEQFF
TRBJ2-1 TRBV5-1 CASSMIPSTSYNEQFF
TRBJ2-2 TRBV28 CASSFLVGGPGGELFF
TRBJ2-3 TRBV5-4 CASSARLAAHTDTQYF
TRBJ2-7 TRBV5-6 CASSSRGPPLGQYF
TRBJ1-2 TRBV7-9 CASSLAGSEANYGYTF
TRBJ2-1 TRBV11-3 CASSNRDRPSGEQFF
TRBJ1-1 TRBV9 CASSVEPQENTEAFF
TRBJ1-2 TRBV19 CASRSDRAYGYTF
TRBJ1-4 TRBV7-3 CASSPTGDGTEKLFF
TRBJ2-7 TRBV5-1 CASSITTGPGEQYF
TRBJ2-1 TRBV5-4 CASRVGGTYNEQFF
TRBJ1-3 TRBV2 CASSEDRASGNTIYF
TRBJ1-5 TRBV10-3 CASSVDSNQPQHF
TRBJ2-1 TRBV12-5 CASGPGGPLLNEQFF
TRBJ1-6 TRBV5-6 CASSLVSSGGPSPLHF
TRBJ2-7 TRBV15 CATSSPSDIYEQYF
TRBJ1-6 TRBV27 CASSLAGHNSPLHF